The rows below give T cell receptor beta chains drawn from one sample of a study of blood T cell repertoires in COVID-19. The assay was immunoSEQ multiplex PCR, and TCRdb's table has in-frame clones only and misses some. This table holds tens of thousands of clones, roughly 90% found once. The sample taken for sequencing was peripheral blood. Receptors originate from a woman aged 45 to 65 with active or convalescent COVID-19. Both conserved end residues are part of each CDR3. D genes are given only for firm matches. Clone size is shown for a subset of rows, as once, few, many or a class of expanded clone.

>TRBV10-3|14|TRBD2|.|TRBJ2-2
TGTGCCATCCGGCTAGCGGGGAACACCGGGGAGCTGTTTTTT
CAIRLAGNTGELFF
>TRBV6-2/TRBV6-3|15|TRBD1|.|TRBJ1-4
TGTGCCAGCAGTCCAGCCGGGACAGGATATGAAAAACTGTTTTTT
CASSPAGTGYEKLFF
>TRBV6-6|13|.|.|TRBJ2-7
TGTGCCAGCAGACGGGACTCTCTGGACGAGCAGTACTTC
CASRRDSLDEQYF
>TRBV28|13|TRBD1|.|TRBJ2-7
TGTGCCAGCCGGGGCAGGGGGCTATACGAGCAGTACTTC
CASRGRGLYEQYF
>TRBV2|13|.|.|TRBJ1-2
TGTGCCAGCAACAATCAGGGCGCTTATGGCTACACCTTC
CASNNQGAYGYTF
>TRBV6-1|13|.|.|TRBJ1-5
TGTGCCAGCAGTGAGAAGGGGAATCAGCCCCAGCATTTT
CASSEKGNQPQHF
>TRBV19|16|TRBD1|.|TRBJ2-2
TGTGCCAGTAGTATAGGACAGGGGGTTTTCGCCGGGGAGCTGTTTTTT
CASSIGQGVFAGELFF
>TRBV6-5|14|.|.|TRBJ1-3
TGTGCCAGCATTAGGGGCTACTCTGGAAACACCATATATTTT
CASIRGYSGNTIYF
>TRBV2|16|.|.|TRBJ1-5
TGTGCCAGCAGTGAAACGCCCGGGGGGCTAAATCAGCCCCAGCATTTT
CASSETPGGLNQPQHF
>TRBV19|15|TRBD1|.|TRBJ1-2
TGTGCCAGTAGTACCCAGACAGGGGCAAACTATGGCTACACCTTC
CASSTQTGANYGYTF
>TRBV10-3|12|.|.|TRBJ1-5
TGTGCCATCAGTGAGTCTCGGGGAGCCCAGCATTTT
CAISESRGAQHF
>TRBV19|15|TRBD1|.|TRBJ1-3
TGTGCCAGTAGTGTGACAGGGAATACTGGAAACACCATATATTTT
CASSVTGNTGNTIYF
>TRBV27|15|TRBD1|.|TRBJ1-2
TGTGCCAGCAGTTTCGGCGGGACAGGGAACTATGGCTACACCTTC
CASSFGGTGNYGYTF
>TRBV19|14|.|.|TRBJ2-7
TGTGCCAGTAGTATAGCCGGGGGCTCCTACGAGCAGTACTTC
CASSIAGGSYEQYF
>TRBV14|13|TRBD1|.|TRBJ1-2
TGTGCCAGCAGCCAGCCGACAGGGGAGGGCTACACCTTC
CASSQPTGEGYTF
>TRBV5-1|14|.|.|TRBJ1-1
TGCGCCAGCAGCCCAGCCGGGACCGAAGGGGGAGCTTTCTTT
CASSPAGTEGGAFF
>TRBV6-5|13|TRBD1|.|TRBJ1-1
TGTGCCAGCAGACAGGGGGTCGGCACTGAAGCTTTCTTT
CASRQGVGTEAFF
>TRBV15|16|.|.|TRBJ1-1
TGTGCCACCAGCAGAGGAGGGACATCCCAGGACACTGAAGCTTTCTTT
CATSRGGTSQDTEAFF
>TRBV4-3|17|.|.|TRBJ1-2
TGCGCCAGCAGCCAAGATTCCTTGGCCAGGGGTAACTATGGCTACACCTTC
CASSQDSLARGNYGYTF
>TRBV5-6|17|TRBD1|.|TRBJ1-2
TGTGCCAGCAGCTTGCCTAAGGGACAGGGGGCCTCCTATGGCTACACCTTC
CASSLPKGQGASYGYTF
>TRBV18|11|.|.|TRBJ2-7
TGTGCCAGCTCACCACAGAGCGAGCAGTACTTC
CASSPQSEQYF
>TRBV6-6|14|TRBD1|.|TRBJ2-7
TGTGCCAGCAGCCCTGTAGCAGGGGGTTACGAGCAGTACTTC
CASSPVAGGYEQYF
>TRBV11-3|16|.|.|TRBJ1-1
TGTGCCAGCAGCCCCTCATTTACGGGGGTTGGAACTGAAGCTTTCTTT
CASSPSFTGVGTEAFF
>TRBV5-4|13|TRBD2|.|TRBJ2-7
TGTGCCAGCAGCCCCGGACTAGCGTACGAGCAGTACTTC
CASSPGLAYEQYF
>TRBV5-5|14|.|.|TRBJ2-5
TGTGCCAGCAGCTTTGGGGGGTACCAAGAGACCCAGTACTTC
CASSFGGYQETQYF
>TRBV5-1|15|TRBD1|.|TRBJ1-1
TGCGCCAGCAGCCCTAAACAGGGGGCACAGACTGAAGCTTTCTTT
CASSPKQGAQTEAFF
>TRBV30|12|TRBD1|once|TRBJ2-7
TGTGCCTGGAGCAACAGGGGGTCCGAGCAGTACTTC
CAWSNRGSEQYF
>TRBV9|15|TRBD1|.|TRBJ2-7
TGTGCCAGCAGCGTAGGGACAGGGCTAGCCTACGAGCAGTACTTC
CASSVGTGLAYEQYF
>TRBV7-2|15|TRBD2|.|TRBJ2-3
TGTGCCAGCAGCCCACAGATGGGGGGGTCGAGCACGCAGTATTTT
CASSPQMGGSSTQYF
>TRBV30|14|.|.|TRBJ1-2
TGTGCCTGGCGCAACAGAGAATTTAACTATGGCTACACCTTC
CAWRNREFNYGYTF
>TRBV6-6|14|TRBD2|.|TRBJ2-2
TGTGCCAGCAGGTCTAGCGGAAACACCGGGGAGCTGTTTTTT
CASRSSGNTGELFF
>TRBV14|15|.|few|TRBJ1-2
TGTGCCAGCAGCCAAGGACAGGCGATTAACTATGGCTACACCTTC
CASSQGQAINYGYTF
>TRBV7-9|16|TRBD2|once|TRBJ2-5
TGTGCCAGCAGCTTACTAGCGGGGTTACTCCGGGAGACCCAGTACTTC
CASSLLAGLLRETQYF
>TRBV7-8|15|.|.|TRBJ2-3
TGTGCCAGCAGCTCCCCCGCCTGGACAGCAGATACGCAGTATTTT
CASSSPAWTADTQYF
>TRBV5-1|14|.|.|TRBJ1-4
TGCGCCAGCAGCGGGGGGGCCACTAATGAAAAACTGTTTTTT
CASSGGATNEKLFF
>TRBV12-5|15|TRBD2|.|TRBJ2-2
TGTGCTAGTGTTCTAGCGGGGGGGCCTACCGGGGAGCTGTTTTTT
CASVLAGGPTGELFF
>TRBV29-1|12|.|.|TRBJ1-2
TGCAGCGTTGATGACAGAATCTATGGCTACACCTTC
CSVDDRIYGYTF